This T cell receptor (beta chain) came from a study of shared clonotypes between healthy human individuals (dated by TCRdb to 2018 to 2021). Study-level background: The cohort comprised a couple of women and three men aged 18 to 49 years. To increase sequencing depth and limit assay-specific biases, TCR repertoire library preparation and sequencing were carried out by different laboratories using diverse techniques. To estimate repertoire size and how much clonotype sharing occurs between individuals, the study deeply sequenced the blood TCR repertoires of several healthy adults. Per donor, leukapheresis produced somewhere between about 0.94 and 10 billion PBMCs. For each donor, CD4 naive and CD4 memory were each given three plates, CD8 naive was given two plates, and CD8 memory was given one plate. Study-wide conclusions, independent of this receptor: Only blood was sampled, and tissue TCR repertoires likely differ from those in blood. Larger estimated clonotype richness was generally found for naive subsets than for memory subsets. Even with the large sequencing depth, rarefaction of the sorted-subset datasets indicated that sequencing was incomplete. Because the study included only a small number of donors, the genetic and exposure-history diversity represented was limited. Compared with non-shared clonotypes, clonotypes shared by all four sorted-subset donors had higher generation probabilities. Across a handful of donors, roughly 5.1% of naive CD4, roughly 3.4% of naive CD8, 2.3% of memory CD4, and 0.3% to 0.45% of memory CD8 clonotypes were shared. Based on pairwise subsampling, the degree of clonotype sharing among donors was expected to be affected by sequencing depth.

Healthy HIV-negative adults with no recently reported acute infections or vaccinations were included as donors. Only Caucasian adults living in Nashville, Tennessee, USA were represented among the donors. CD4+ T cells were enriched by magnetic negative selection; naive cells were then positively selected on CD45RA, and the negative fraction formed the memory subset. Blood was collected by leukapheresis, and PBMCs were isolated by Ficoll-Histopaque density gradient centrifugation and then cryopreserved in liquid nitrogen vapor phase. Analytical flow cytometry was used to check the purity and quantity of each magnetically sorted T cell population. Genomic DNA was isolated from every sorted fraction and measured by UV absorbance on a Nanodrop 2000c. As regards this clone: Its binding antigen is unknown. Per-base quality was not reported, and no clone a single base away is much larger than it.

Using the deep immunoSEQ assay, multiplex PCR amplified TCR CDR3 regions from genomic DNA. Extracted genomic DNA from each cell subset was distributed evenly across all wells of several immunoSEQ 96-well plates, and each plate was treated as a replicate. For sorted subsets, 150 to 250 ng of genomic DNA, equivalent to 25,000 to 35,000 T cell genomes, went into each replicate PCR. Purified libraries were quantified with a Qubit 3.0 fluorometer, sized on a Bioanalyzer 2100, and re-quantified with the KAPA Library Quantification kit. Every immunoSEQ 96-well plate was sequenced on a dedicated single-read 150-cycle Illumina NextSeq 550 flow cell. For the original study's pipeline: Because the immunoSEQ output held only junctional sequences and lacked quality scores, the filtering could not match the filtering applied to full-length reads. Sequences were annotated with PyIR, a Python wrapper for IgBLAST v1.9, and V/J genes and CDR3 were assigned using IMGT germline references. Any read was removed if the V/J assignment was weak (E-value above 1e-6), the CDR3 was missing, or the read contained stop codons, out-of-frame junctions, or ambiguous translated residues. V3J clonotypes were defined as sequences sharing an identical inferred V gene, J gene, and CDR3 amino acid sequence. To compute the percentage overlap between repertoires, the number of shared unique clonotypes was divided by the size of the smaller repertoire. Repertoire richness was assessed with RTK rarefaction, the Chao1 estimator, and Recon v2.1 estimates of unobserved clonotypes. OLGA was used to compute generation probabilities for all TCRbeta clonotypes that the gDNA method yielded from a few donors. Imported from immuneACCESS, the table was reduced by TCRdb to in-frame sequences with V and J called. These copies leave out some clones; in studies compared against another copy, an unresolved V gene accounts for under half, and the cause of the remainder is not known. D and trimming come from the DNA, and the V and J calls and clone size come from that table. In this sample the table shows approximately 330,000 clones, more than 60% of which occur a single time. Together, the top ten hold roughly a tenth of the sample.

The cysteine opens and the phenylalanine closes a CDR3 of 12 amino acids. Only the CDR3 part of the read is kept: 36 bases, read in frame from the first base. V loses 5 bases of germline sequence and J loses 4 bases, and the interval between the two ends is 9 bases. Reading the germline V gene gives CDR1 SGHTA and CDR2 FQGNSA. Sequenced sample: memory CD4+ T cells sorted from blood. The sample's cell subset or site label is to be understood as: CD45RA-negative fraction. This clonotype originated in a man aged 30-40 years in good health. The V and J genes are TRBV7-2 and TRBJ2-7; TRBD1 might be the D gene, on 6 matching bases. CDR3 reads: CASSHGQYEQYF. The sequence in DNA is TGTGCCAGCAGCCATGGACAGTACGAGCAGTACTTC.